This T cell receptor beta chain was obtained from a study of response to subunit inactivated influenza vaccine. The study, taken as a whole, reports: There was a suggestion from the authors that each seasonal influenza vaccination recruits few new T cells.

TCRdb re-called the RT-PCR reads with MiXCR, one entry per CDR3 protein. The table shows hundreds of thousands of distinct CDR3 sequences, with 7.5% to 8.5% occurring only once. This clonotype turned up a few times. The antigen remains unidentified. The starting material was PBMCs from blood, obtained around 25 months after vaccination. The TCR comes from a man between 50 and 69 years old who received an inactivated influenza vaccine.

The CDR3 region has the DNA TGTGCCATCAGGGCAGACTCCTACGAGCAGTACTTC. Translating gives CAIRADSYEQYF. The gene calls are TRBV10-3 and TRBJ2-7, with D hard to call. With 6 bases removed from V and 0 bases from J, the gap between germline ends came to 6 bases. This CDR3 is 12 amino acids long. From germline, CDR1 is ENHRY and CDR2 SYGVKD.